This TCR beta chain comes out of a study of CD8 T cells in Susac syndrome. A quantity of about 0.5 to 1 ug RNA underwent reverse transcription using random hexamers. TCRdb called the immunoSEQ multiplex PCR reads again in MiXCR, with one record for every CDR3 protein. The table records 170,000 or so distinct CDR3 sequences, roughly 94% of them present only once. Trimming stripped 3 bases from V and 7 bases from J, with 9 bases between. This CDR3 has 12 residues. Germline V CDR1 and CDR2: KGHSH, LQKENI. This TCR derives from a human donor with Susac syndrome. The specimen sequenced was CD4+ T cells from PBMCs. The chain employs TRBV18 and TRBJ1-1, with D hard to call. As DNA, the CDR3 is TGTGCCAGCTCACCGGGTCAGGATGAAGCTTTCTTT. Translating it yields CASSPGQDEAFF.